The T cell receptor beta chain under discussion was sequenced for a study of vaccination and CD4 T cells after COVID-19. Across the whole study: Two Hispanic individuals were among six male and four female convalescent patients. Median time from second vaccine dose to sampling was roughly 72 days (14 to 241). General observations from the study: Convalescent patients' vaccine-specific clones were spike mono-reactive in 304 of 307 cases.

For this clonotype: Its matching antigen is unknown.

An Oncomine TCR Beta short-read assay was used to sequence the DNA from cultured CD4+ T cells. TCRdb analysed the PCR reads with MiXCR anew, one entry per CDR3 protein. The sample holds about 13,000 distinct CDR3 sequences; roughly 60% are singletons and the top ten take under 20%. V was clipped by 6 bases and J by 6 bases; unmatched bases: 19. The germline V gene has CDR1 SGHTA and CDR2 FQGTGA. This CDR3 comprises 17 residues. Noted treatment: roughly 11-day PBMC culture with coronavirus spike peptide pools or control peptides (ViraFEST assay). ViraFEST expanded antigen-specific T cells with peptide pools, then sequenced TCRs.

The chain carries TRBV7-3 and TRBJ1-2; 7 nucleotides align to TRBD1. The clonotype comes from a human donor with COVID-19. The sample here was cultured CD4+ T cells from blood, taken after SARS-CoV-2 vaccination. This CDR3 is CASRAPTGQQALDGYTF. For the CDR3, the DNA is TGTGCCAGCAGAGCACCCACGGGACAGCAGGCGTTGGATGGCTACACCTTC.